Sequencing of this T cell receptor beta chain was carried out in a study of blood T cell repertoires in COVID-19. For the study at large: Acute and convalescent COVID-19 samples came from the United States, Italy and Spain. Nucleic acid was either cDNA or gDNA, and it came from T cells, B-cell-depleted T cells, or PBMCs.

Per the study methods: Amplifying reference gene primers gave estimates of nucleated cell counts. Profiling relied on immunoSEQ multiplex PCR, and the TCRdb table lists in-frame clones only, not all of them. The V and J calls and clone size are taken from that table; D and trimming were inferred from the DNA. The sample has 90,000 to 130,000 clones, nearly 90% seen once. This CDR3 spans 16 amino acids. The junction had 11 bases not matched to a gene; V was cut back by 2 bases and J by 5 bases. The V gene's germline CDR1 is SGDLS and CDR2 YYNGEE. The V gene is TRBV9, the J gene TRBJ2-7, with 9 bases lining up with TRBD1. Sequencing used peripheral blood. This clonotype was sampled from a human donor in a cohort sampled during active COVID-19. The CDR3 nucleotides are TGTGCCAGCAGCGTGGGGCCACAGGGACAGGGCCACGAGCAGTACTTC. Protein: CASSVGPQGQGHEQYF.